Sequencing of this T cell receptor beta chain was carried out in a study of blood T cells in healthy people across ages. Background on the study: Template-switching capture recovered about one barcoded beta molecule per two T cells. Findings and caveats of the study: Diversity estimated from one million T cells was considered an underestimate. Naive T cell percentage showed a strong correlation with the diversity of TCR beta.

The extraction recovered at least 5 micrograms of total RNA per sample. To note about this clonotype: Its matching antigen is unknown.

Sample-barcoded 5' priming and a J-beta primer mix drove a second PCR of roughly 7 to 11 cycles. TCRdb re-analysed the 5' RACE reads in MiXCR, keeping a single row per CDR3 protein. The table includes over 1.5 million distinct CDR3 sequences, about 49% detected once. Sequencing used blood. The TCR originated in a middle-aged woman in good health.

CDR3 sequence: CASSPPGDTMNTEAFF. The CDR3 nucleotides are TGCGCCAGCAGCCCGCCTGGCGACACAATGAACACTGAAGCTTTCTTT. This sequence joins TRBV4-1 and TRBJ1-1; no reliable D call. The germline V and J ends were trimmed by 4 bases and 0 bases, with 15 bases remaining between them. This CDR3 has 16 residues. The germline V gene has CDR1 MGHRA and CDR2 YSYEKL.